This T cell receptor beta chain comes out of a study of identifying expanded T cells in peripheral blood. Study-level findings and limits: Differentially abundant clones: roughly 1.2 between replicates, about 17 at 2 to 3 weeks, roughly 18 at four. Clone count variance between approximately two-week samples rose with total template count.

With 0 bases removed from V and 2 bases from J, the gap between germline ends came to 6 bases. Germline CDR1 and CDR2: SGHRS and YFSETQ. The CDR3 covers 14 residues. Healthy donors had no documented immune events, such as infections, while sampled. Measured with immunoSEQ multiplex PCR; TCRdb has only the in-frame clones, and not every one. The repertoire has around 130,000 clones, around nine tenths of them found once; the top ten carry approximately 8.9%. This clone was seen once. Its antigen is undetermined. The specimen was blood. The chain combines TRBV5-1 with TRBJ1-3; D remains ambiguous. The receptor comes from a person aged 18 to 75 in good health. The CDR3 spells CASSLDHAGNTIYF. CDR3 coding DNA: TGCGCCAGCAGCTTGGACCACGCTGGAAACACCATATATTTT.